These 25 T cell receptor beta chains were sequenced from one sample in a study of cytomegalovirus exposure and HLA in healthy donors. Vbeta (60) and Jbeta (13) primers were used in the PCR. Clones were sequenced by immunoSEQ multiplex PCR, and TCRdb holds only the in-frame ones, with some missing. The data hold approximately 190,000 clones, with over 70% observed a single time. Specimen: PBMCs. All receptors derive from a man aged 45-60 years in good health and CMV-seronegative.

The chain employs TRBV6-4 and TRBJ2-1; TRBD1 is a possible D gene (6 bases). The germline gives CDR1 MRHNA, CDR2 SNTAGT. The CDR3 has 15 residues. The V end was cut by 2 bases, the J end by 1 base, with 9 bases between. The CDR3 nucleotides are TGTGCCAGCAGTGACAGTGGACAGTCCTACAATGAGCAGTTCTTC. Amino acid sequence: CASSDSGQSYNEQFF.

This clone was seen only a few times. CDR3 sequence reads: CASGLPYPRQEGNTIYF. The CDR3 nucleotides read TGTGCTAGTGGTTTGCCATACCCTCGACAGGAAGGAAACACCATATATTTT. This chain links TRBV12-5 with TRBJ1-3; D possibly corresponds to TRBD1 (6 bases). In germline, CDR1 is LGHNT, CDR2 FRNRAP. V was cut by 2 bases and J by 4 bases, with 18 bases left in between. The CDR3 consists of 17 residues.

This clone was seen just once. This sample also contains other DNA sequences that code for the same CDR3. This chain connects TRBV4-3 to TRBJ1-6, with 9 bases lining up with TRBD1. The CDR3 is made up of 18 amino acids. Germline trimming cut 0 bases from V and 4 bases from J; bases unmatched to any gene: 7. Germline assignment: CDR1 LGHNA and CDR2 YSLEER. CDR3 DNA sequence: TGCGCCAGCAGCCAAGATGCCGGGACAGGGCCGTATAATTCACCCCTCCACTTT. Encoded protein: CASSQDAGTGPYNSPLHF.

The chain joins TRBV7-9 to TRBJ2-5, with D tentatively TRBD2 (6 bases). V dropped 4 bases and J dropped 5 bases, with 14 bases sitting between them. This CDR3 comprises 14 residues. CDR1 and CDR2 from the germline V gene are SEHNR and FQNEAQ (reference sequence). Here the CDR3 reads CASSSSVGGETQYF. In nucleotides, the CDR3 is TGTGCCAGCAGCTCGTCGGTGGGAGGTGAGACCCAGTACTTC. Combining the CDR3 with reference TRBV7-9 and TRBJ2-5 gives the whole variable domain DTGVSQNPRHKITKRGQNVTFRCDPISEHNRLYWYRQTLGQGPEFLTYFQNEAQLEKSRLLSDRFSAERPKGSFSTLEIQRTEQGDSAMYLCASSSSVGGETQYFGPGTRLLVL.

CDR3 amino acids: CASSSGGNEQFF. CDR3 in DNA: TGTGCCAGCAGCTCCGGCGGGAATGAGCAGTTCTTC. The J gene is TRBJ2-1, the V gene TRBV7-9; D perhaps matches TRBD2 (5 bases). The germline V gene encodes CDR1 SEHNR and CDR2 FQNEAQ (reference sequence). Trimming cost V 4 bases and J 7 bases, with 8 bases left between them. The CDR3 length is 12 residues.

V and J are TRBV11-2 and TRBJ1-5; 8 nucleotides agree with TRBD1. V trimming: 5 bases; J trimming: 4 bases; junction bases outside the gene matches: 1. CDR3 length: 13 residues. The germline CDR1 and CDR2 sequences are SGHAT and FQNNGV. CDR3 sequence reads: CASSRDRNQPQHF. In DNA, the CDR3 is TGTGCCAGCAGCCGGGACAGGAATCAGCCCCAGCATTTT.

The chain links TRBV7-3 to TRBJ2-7, with TRBD1 matching over 7 bases. This CDR3 region has 13 residues. Trimming cost V 5 bases and J 6 bases; bases outside gene matches: 7. Germline V gene sequence: CDR1 SGHTA, CDR2 FQGTGA. CDR3 in DNA: TGTGCCAGCAGCCTGGGTAAGGGGGCCGAGCAGTACTTC. This encodes CASSLGKGAEQYF.

The genes are TRBV14 and TRBJ1-1, with 10 bases that match TRBD1. Germline CDR1 is SGHDN and CDR2 is FVKESK. V shed 4 bases, J shed 10 bases, and the junction held 3 bases outside the gene matches. This CDR3 comprises 12 residues. The CDR3 loop reads CASSRQGARAFF. The CDR3 DNA sequence: TGTGCCAGCAGCCGACAGGGGGCGAGAGCTTTCTTT.

This rearrangement joins TRBV30 to TRBJ1-6; the D is unclear. The V gene's germline CDR1 is GTSNPN and CDR2 SVGIG (reference sequence). Trimming left V 5 bases short and J 7 bases short, with 12 bases between. The CDR3 contains 13 residues. The DNA for the CDR3 is TGTGCCTGGGGGGAGCGAACCAATTCACCCCTCCACTTT. Its protein product is CAWGERTNSPLHF.

The rearrangement uses TRBV4-1 and TRBJ2-3; 7 nucleotides line up with TRBD2. Germline CDR1 is MGHRA and CDR2 is YSYEKL. The length of the CDR3 is 15 residues. V lost 1 base, J lost 0 bases, and 1 base stayed unmatched. The CDR3 reads CASSQVRGSTDTQYF. The CDR3 DNA follows: TGCGCCAGCAGCCAAGTGCGGGGGAGCACAGATACGCAGTATTTT.

The chain uses TRBV27 and TRBJ1-5; D is possibly TRBD1 (6 bases). Trimming took 6 bases from V and 6 from J, leaving 12 bases between them. The CDR3 totals 13 residues. Germline assignment: CDR1 MNHEY and CDR2 SMNVEV (reference sequence). This chain's CDR3 is CASSSQGSQPQHF. CDR3 coding DNA: TGTGCCAGCAGCAGTCAGGGGAGTCAGCCCCAGCATTTT.

J is TRBJ1-5 and V is TRBV21-1; the table's D call of TRBD1 was not tested on the DNA. TRBV21-1 is termed a pseudogene. CDR3 length equals 15 residues. This CDR3 reads CASSPTVYSNQPQHF. CDR3 DNA: TGTGCCAGCAGCCCCACAGTTTATAGCAATCAGCCCCAGCATTTT.

This clone was found a few times. The V gene is TRBV19, the J gene TRBJ2-3; 7 bases match TRBD1. V dropped 5 bases and J dropped 4; count of bases not matched to a gene: 9. The germline V gene has CDR1 LNHDA and CDR2 SQIVND (reference sequence). The CDR3 sequence is 15 residues long. CDR3: CASSPRVRGPDTQYF. As DNA, the CDR3 is TGTGCCAGTAGTCCGAGGGTTAGGGGGCCAGATACGCAGTATTTT.

This clone was observed a handful of times. The rearrangement links TRBV6-1 to TRBJ2-3, with D unclear. The CDR3 has 13 residues. Germline CDR1 is MNHNS and CDR2 is SASEGT. V was pared by 5 bases and J by 2 bases, with 8 bases between. CDR3 bases: TGTGCCAGCAGTTCCCCAAACACAGATACGCAGTATTTT. It yields the protein CASSSPNTDTQYF.

The chain uses TRBV6-1 and TRBJ1-4; D may be TRBD1 (6 bases). The CDR3 has 13 amino acids. Trimming shortened V by 9 bases and J by 8 bases, and 16 bases separated the two germline ends. The V gene's germline CDR1 is MNHNS and CDR2 SASEGT. Here the CDR3 DNA reads TGTGCCAGAATGGGGGGGGCAGGGGAAAAACTGTTTTTT. Translated: CARMGGAGEKLFF.

In this sample, this clone turned up a few times. This rearrangement joins TRBV25-1 to TRBJ2-2; D possibly corresponds to TRBD1 (6 bases). Trimming shortened V by 3 bases and J by 0 bases, and 11 bases separated the two germline ends. This CDR3 is 16 amino acids long. CDR1 and CDR2 (germline): MGHDK, SYGVNS. The CDR3 loop reads CASSDEGGSNTGELFF. The CDR3 nucleotides are TGTGCCAGCAGTGACGAAGGGGGTTCGAACACCGGGGAGCTGTTTTTT. Full variable domain (remainder filled in from reference TRBV25-1 and TRBJ2-2): EADIYQTPRYLVIGTGKKITLECSQTMGHDKMYWYQQDPGMELHLIHYSYGVNSTEKGDLSSESTVSRIRTEHFPLTLESARPSHTSQYLCASSDEGGSNTGELFFGEGSRLTVL.

CDR3 in DNA: TGTGCCAGCAGCAAGGACCCTAGCGGGGGGGCCGGTGAGCAGTTCTTC. Protein product: CASSKDPSGGAGEQFF. The gene calls are TRBV5-5 and TRBJ2-1, with 12 bases aligning to TRBD2. CDR3 length equals 16 residues. In germline, CDR1 is SGHKS, CDR2 YYEKEE (reference sequence). Trimming took 4 bases from V and 9 from J; bases not matched to a gene: 11.

The rearrangement uses TRBV27 and TRBJ1-2; TRBD1 matches 12 bases. Germline V CDR1 and CDR2: MNHEY, SMNVEV (reference sequence). The CDR3 covers 15 residues. The V segment lost 5 bases and the J segment 8 bases; nucleotides outside the gene matches: 9. CDR3 sequence reads: CASSPERDRGQGYTF. In DNA, the CDR3 is TGTGCCAGCAGTCCCGAACGGGACAGGGGGCAGGGCTACACCTTC.

This clone showed up just once. V is TRBV6-5 and J is TRBJ1-2; D might be TRBD1 (6 bases). The CDR3 is 14 amino acids. Germline assignment: CDR1 MNHEY and CDR2 SVGAGI. Deletions cut 7 bases from V and 7 bases from J, with 19 bases between. The CDR3: CASKEGGPILGYTF. The CDR3 DNA reads TGTGCCAGCAAAGAGGGGGGGCCGATCCTTGGCTACACCTTC.

The rearrangement joins TRBV21-1 to TRBJ2-3; the table gives TRBD2 as D, unverified against the DNA. TRBV21-1 is labeled a pseudogene. There are 14 residues in the CDR3. CDR3 amino acids: CAFRRAESTDTQYF. The CDR3 coding sequence is TGTGCCTTCCGGAGGGCAGAAAGCACAGATACGCAGTATTTT.

In this sample, this clone turned up a few times. The chain joins TRBV6-5 to TRBJ1-6; D is perhaps TRBD1 (5 bases). This CDR3 is 14 amino acids long. Per the germline V gene, CDR1 is MNHEY and CDR2 is SVGAGI. V was shortened by 1 base and J by 10 bases, with 11 bases between the two germline ends. The CDR3 protein is CASSYFQGSSPLHF. In DNA, the CDR3 is TGTGCCAGCAGTTACTTCCAGGGATCCTCACCCCTCCACTTT.

The chain carries TRBV15 and TRBJ2-5; 7 bases are a match to TRBD1. Trimming took 8 bases from V and 1 from J; bases not matched to a gene: 1. The CDR3 length is 12 residues. Germline V gene data show CDR1 as LNHNV and CDR2 as YYDKDF (reference sequence). Written as DNA, the CDR3 is TGTGCCACCGGGACAGCCCAAGAGACCCAGTACTTC. Translated, it gives CATGTAQETQYF.

CDR3 coding DNA: TGCGCCAGCAGCCAACTAAGCACCGGGGAGCTGTTTTTT. The encoded protein is CASSQLSTGELFF. The V and J genes are TRBV4-1 and TRBJ2-2, with D uncertain. The CDR3 has 13 amino acids. Trimming removed 2 bases from V and 4 bases from J, with 5 bases in between. Germline CDR1 MGHRA, CDR2 YSYEKL.

This clone was seen once. A read error may account for a junction end that differs from germline. The V call is TRBV7-9, the J call TRBJ1-2; 7 positions agree with TRBD1. The CDR3 contains 12 residues. Germline V gene sequence: CDR1 SEHNR, CDR2 FQNEAQ (reference sequence). The CDR3 loop reads CSSSLDRVGYTF. In nucleotides, the CDR3 is TGTTCCAGCAGCTTAGACAGGGTCGGCTACACCTTC.

The CDR3 here is CASSGQAHQPQHF. CDR3 in DNA: TGTGCCAGCAGTGGACAGGCGCATCAGCCCCAGCATTTT. The V gene is TRBV6-6, the J gene TRBJ1-5, with TRBD1 identical over 7 bases. Germline-derived CDR1 and CDR2 are MNHNY and SVGAGI (reference sequence). The CDR3 covers 13 residues. The V segment lost 5 bases and the J segment 5 bases; nucleotides outside the gene matches: 3.